Sequencing of this T cell receptor beta chain was carried out in a study of TIL therapy for anti-PD-1-resistant metastatic lung cancer. Background on the study: Patients then received nivolumab; progressors got lymphodepletion, TIL and IL-2. Patients had a median age of about 55 years (range about 35-80). Study results and limitations: The baseline peripheral repertoire was partially replaced by infused TIL clonotypes that later decayed.

This was the immunoSEQ v3 assay. This table comes from immunoSEQ multiplex PCR, and its TCRdb copy is limited to in-frame clones, with some not included. The sample lists about 59,000 clones, about 70% seen once, with 1.5% to 2% in the top ten. The time point denotes: pre-treatment sample, taken before nivolumab and TIL therapy. Stage 4 NSCLC adults joined between late 2017 and 2020. Germline V lookup: CDR1 SGHTA, CDR2 FQGNSA. The V and J ends lost 4 bases and 1 base respectively, with 12 bases between them. The CDR3 covers 15 residues. As concerns this clone: The antigen is unknown.

The V gene is TRBV7-2, the J gene TRBJ2-3, with D possibly matching TRBD2 (6 bases). The clonotype was recovered from a person aged 25 to 79 with non-small cell lung cancer. Here the sequenced sample was blood, taken at baseline. Written as DNA, the CDR3 is TGTGCCAGCAGCTCCCCTGCTAGCGGCACAGATACGCAGTATTTT. This gives the protein CASSSPASGTDTQYF.